The 20 T cell receptor beta chains presented below share a single source sample, sequenced in a study of blood T cell repertoires in COVID-19. Some clones are missing from TCRdb's copy, which holds only in-frame ones; the method was immunoSEQ multiplex PCR. Of 140,000 to 150,000 clones in the sample, roughly 90% are singletons; the top ten hold about 3.2%. The sequenced material came from peripheral blood. These receptors came from a man in his 60s with active or convalescent COVID-19.

This clone showed up just once. The V call is TRBV3-1 (or the pseudogene TRBV3-2), the J call TRBJ1-4; weak D call: TRBD1 (6 bases). The V end was cut by 4 bases, the J end by 6 bases, with 21 bases between. This CDR3 contains 17 residues. Germline CDR1 reads LGHDT; CDR2 reads YNNKEL (reference sequence). CDR3 amino acids: CASSPWTPSGADEKLFF. The CDR3, as DNA: TGTGCCAGCAGCCCCTGGACACCCTCAGGGGCAGATGAAAAACTGTTTTTT.

The V call is TRBV2, the J call TRBJ1-5, with 9 nucleotides matching TRBD1. The CDR3 loop spans 13 amino acids. From germline, CDR1 is SNHLY and CDR2 FYNNEI. Trimming at V came to 7 bases and at J to 6 bases, leaving 4 bases not matched to a gene. CDR3 in DNA: TGTGCCAGCACGGGACAGGGCGGTCAGCCCCAGCATTTT. Protein sequence: CASTGQGGQPQHF.

This chain joins TRBV5-1 and TRBJ2-7, with TRBD2 matching 10 bases. The V segment lost 1 base and the J segment 5 bases; nucleotides outside the gene matches: 6. This CDR3 has 15 residues. Germline V gene data show CDR1 as SGHRS and CDR2 as YFSETQ. This CDR3 reads CASSLSLAGENEQYF. CDR3 nucleotides: TGCGCCAGCAGCTTGAGCCTAGCGGGAGAGAACGAGCAGTACTTC.

V is TRBV27 and J is TRBJ2-5; D remains ambiguous. Germline V gene lookup returns CDR1 MNHEY and CDR2 SMNVEV (reference sequence). CDR3 length: 13 amino acids. Between the trimmed V and J ends, which lost 5 bases and 7 bases, there was a span of 14 bases. In DNA form, the CDR3 reads TGTGCCAGCAGTGCCCGGGTGCGAGGGACCCAGTACTTC. Translating gives CASSARVRGTQYF.

This chain links TRBV7-2 with TRBJ1-2; D unclear. The CDR3 extends over 14 amino acids. Germline CDR1 is SGHTA and CDR2 is FQGNSA. Trimming shortened V by 5 bases and J by 2 bases, and 12 bases separated the two germline ends. The chain's CDR3 is CASSRPWQNYGYTF. For the CDR3, the DNA is TGTGCCAGCAGCCGCCCCTGGCAGAACTATGGCTACACCTTC.

This chain uses TRBV7-3 with TRBJ2-1, with D possibly matching TRBD1 (7 bases). This CDR3 is 15 amino acids long. Trimming took off 0 bases at V and 7 bases at J, with 13 bases between the two ends. Germline V lookup: CDR1 SGHTA, CDR2 FQGTGA. In DNA, the CDR3 is TGTGCCAGCAGCTTAACCCAGGGGGACTCGAATGAGCAGTTCTTC. This gives the protein CASSLTQGDSNEQFF.

V and J are TRBV5-8 and TRBJ1-1; 8 bases align to TRBD1. The J segment lost 4 bases and the V segment lost 2 bases, leaving 16 bases of the junction unmatched. CDR1 and CDR2 (germline): SGHTS, YDEGEE. The CDR3 consists of 18 residues. The CDR3 reads CASSLSGSGGPRSTEAFF. The CDR3, as DNA: TGTGCCAGCAGCTTAAGTGGTTCAGGGGGCCCGCGGAGCACTGAAGCTTTCTTT.

The gene calls are TRBV10-3 and TRBJ2-2; D is possibly TRBD2 (5 bases). Germline-derived CDR1 and CDR2 are ENHRY and SYGVKD. The CDR3 contains 13 residues. V was clipped by 7 bases and J by 1 base, with 7 bases between them. The CDR3 here is CAITGLNTGELFF. DNA of the CDR3: TGTGCCATCACAGGACTGAACACCGGGGAGCTGTTTTTT.

This clone was counted ten times or more. This chain uses TRBV9 with TRBJ2-2; D may be TRBD1 (6 bases). CDR1 is SGDLS, CDR2 YYNGEE, per germline. This CDR3 has 15 residues. V lost 4 bases and J 2 bases, leaving 12 bases between the germline ends. CDR3 residues: CASSPTGQNTGELFF. The DNA for the CDR3 is TGTGCCAGCAGCCCCACGGGACAAAACACCGGGGAGCTGTTTTTT.

This clone appeared a few times. This rearrangement joins TRBV7-9 to TRBJ2-4; D gene ambiguous. The germline V gene has CDR1 SEHNR and CDR2 FQNEAQ (reference sequence). Trimming shortened V by 5 bases and J by 0 bases, and 11 bases separated the two germline ends. The CDR3 runs 15 residues. CDR3 nucleotides: TGTGCCAGCAGCCCATTCCGGTTAGCCAAAAACATTCAGTACTTC. This gives the protein CASSPFRLAKNIQYF.

The chain combines TRBV4-2 with TRBJ1-2; 8 positions match TRBD1. In germline, CDR1 is LGHNA, CDR2 YNFKEQ. Losses at the gene ends were 1 base for V and 8 bases for J; bases not matched to a gene: 15. The CDR3 runs 17 residues. CDR3 region: CASSQATLSSRGRGYTF. CDR3 sequence (DNA): TGTGCCAGCAGCCAAGCTACCTTATCATCCAGGGGGCGAGGCTACACCTTC.

This clone was seen a single time. The chain employs TRBV7-3 and TRBJ1-1, with a weak D call TRBD1 (5 bases). This CDR3 is 16 amino acids long. Germline loops: CDR1 SGHTA, CDR2 FQGTGA. Trimming left V 2 bases short and J 4 bases short, with 17 bases between. The CDR3 is CASSLSPRDFGTEAFF. Here the CDR3 DNA reads TGTGCCAGCAGCTTATCCCCCAGGGACTTCGGCACTGAAGCTTTCTTT.

The chain is built from TRBV9 and TRBJ1-3; TRBD1 might be the D (6 bases). The germline V and J ends were trimmed by 0 bases and 7 bases, with 11 bases remaining between them. Germline CDR1 reads SGDLS; CDR2 reads YYNGEE. This CDR3 spans 14 amino acids. The CDR3 DNA reads as TGTGCCAGCAGCGTAGAGGGGGACGGTAACACCATATATTTT. Its protein product is CASSVEGDGNTIYF.

This chain uses TRBV5-1 with TRBJ2-5; D is undetermined. CDR1 and CDR2 from the germline V gene are SGHRS and YFSETQ. The CDR3 totals 14 residues. Trimming removed 0 bases at V and 2 bases at J, with 8 bases between. CDR3 in amino acids: CASSLGAVQETQYF. CDR3 bases: TGCGCCAGCAGCTTGGGCGCGGTTCAAGAGACCCAGTACTTC.

The chain combines TRBV9 with TRBJ1-6; 7 nucleotides agree with TRBD1. J was trimmed by 10 bases and V by 3 bases; bases with no gene match: 4. The CDR3 is 13 residues long. Germline CDR1 SGDLS, CDR2 YYNGEE. The CDR3: CASSDRGSSPLHF. CDR3 sequence (DNA): TGTGCCAGCAGCGACAGGGGATCATCACCCCTCCACTTT. The variable domain in full, completed from reference TRBV9 and TRBJ1-6, reads DSGVTQTPKHLITATGQRVTLRCSPRSGDLSVYWYQQSLDQGLQFLIQYYNGEERAKGNILERFSAQQFPDLHSELNLSSLELGDSALYFCASSDRGSSPLHFGNGTRLTVT.

V usage is TRBV5-4 and J usage is TRBJ2-7, with 8 positions matching TRBD2. The trim removed 7 bases at V and 1 base at J, leaving 7 bases unmatched. CDR1 and CDR2 from the germline V gene are SGHNT and YYREEE (reference sequence). The length of the CDR3 is 14 residues. CDR3 nucleotides: TGTGCCAGCGGTTCGGGAGGGCCGTCCTACGAGCAGTACTTC. Translation gives CASGSGGPSYEQYF.

The V call is TRBV6-5, the J call TRBJ1-5, with TRBD1 identical over 8 bases. Germline V CDR1 and CDR2: MNHEY, SVGAGI. The CDR3 is made up of 14 amino acids. Trimming at V came to 6 bases and at J to 7 bases, leaving 8 bases not matched to a gene. The CDR3 protein is CASRDRGGEQPQHF. Written as DNA, the CDR3 is TGTGCCAGCAGAGACAGGGGCGGAGAACAGCCCCAGCATTTT.

The chain employs TRBV10-3 and TRBJ2-2, with D perhaps TRBD1 (6 bases). The CDR3 is 16 residues long. Germline values: CDR1 ENHRY, CDR2 SYGVKD. Trimming left V 3 bases short and J 0 bases short, with 11 bases between. CDR3 in amino acids: CAISESGTTNTGELFF. CDR3 coding DNA: TGTGCCATCAGTGAATCCGGGACAACGAACACCGGGGAGCTGTTTTTT.

J is TRBJ2-1 and V is TRBV5-1, with 9 bases lining up with TRBD2. The CDR3 totals 16 residues. Germline V CDR1 and CDR2: SGHRS, YFSETQ. V was clipped by 0 bases and J by 2 bases; unmatched bases: 3. CDR3 sequence reads: CASSLAPSGAYNEQFF. In nucleotides, the CDR3 is TGCGCCAGCAGCTTGGCCCCTAGCGGGGCCTACAATGAGCAGTTCTTC.

The sample holds one count of this clone. The CDR3 is CASSPGPPGDEKLFF. CDR3 in DNA: TGTGCCAGCAGTCCGGGGCCACCGGGGGATGAAAAACTGTTTTTT. The chain has TRBV28 and TRBJ1-4; perhaps TRBD1 as D (5 bases). This CDR3 comprises 15 residues. Germline values: CDR1 MDHEN, CDR2 SYDVKM. The ends were cut back, 5 bases at V and 6 bases at J, with 16 bases in the middle.